Detailed here is one TCR beta chain. Its antigen is as yet unknown. This entry comes from a study of cytomegalovirus exposure and HLA in healthy donors. For the study at large: Out of 150 million to 200 million T cells, an earlier analysis found around 120 million unique TCR beta sequences in total. Study-wide results and caveats: The majority of CMV-associated TCR beta chains were reported as apparently HLA-restricted in a later analysis. Across donors, presence/absence analyses took sequencing depth to be roughly uniform. Sequences of the TCR beta chain were said to predict the HLA-A and HLA-B alleles of most subjects accurately.

The CDR3 spans 16 residues. V was pared by 4 bases and J by 2 bases, with 9 bases of the junction left unmatched. The germline V gene encodes CDR1 SGHRS and CDR2 YFSETQ. The PCR ran on 60 Vbeta and 13 Jbeta primers. TCRdb keeps only in-frame clones here, not all; method: immunoSEQ multiplex PCR. The table has 130,000 or so clones, roughly three quarters seen once. Sequenced input: PBMCs. This sequence was found in a woman in her sixties or seventies in good health and CMV-seronegative. The chain joins TRBV5-1 to TRBJ2-1, with 7 bases fitting TRBD2. Written as DNA, the CDR3 is TGCGCCAGCAGCCCCGGATGGGGGGGTACCTACAATGAGCAGTTCTTC. As protein: CASSPGWGGTYNEQFF. Full variable domain (outside the CDR3, taken from reference TRBV5-1 and TRBJ2-1): KAGVTQTPRYLIKTRGQQVTLSCSPISGHRSVSWYQQTPGQGLQFLFEYFSETQRNKGNFPGRFSGRQFSNSRSEMNVSTLELGDSALYLCASSPGWGGTYNEQFFGPGTRLTVL.